A selection of T cell receptor beta chains follows, all from one sample in a study of PD-1 blockade in classical Hodgkin lymphoma. Sequencing used immunoSEQ multiplex PCR; TCRdb keeps in-frame clones, though not all of them. The sample consists of approximately 17,000 clones, about 82% of them appearing once. Sequenced material: CD4+ T cells from blood, taken at baseline. The origin of the receptors is a human donor with classical Hodgkin lymphoma. CDR3s include the opening cysteine and the closing phenylalanine or tryptophan. D genes are given only for firm matches. Size is omitted from some rows. Given values are once, few, many or a class for expanded clones.

CASIIRMAGEQYF TGTGCCAGCATTATCCGGATGGCAGGCGAGCAGTACTTC - - 13 TRBJ2-7 TRBV6-6
CASESTIGEGEQYF TGTGCCAGCGAAAGTACCATCGGGGAGGGGGAGCAGTACTTC - TRBD2 14 TRBJ2-7 TRBV28
CASSLTSGDTDTQYF TGCGCCAGCAGCTTGACTAGCGGAGACACAGATACGCAGTATTTT - TRBD2 15 TRBJ2-3 TRBV5-1
CASSLEHRATEAFF TGTGCCAGCAGCTTGGAACACCGGGCGACTGAAGCTTTCTTT - - 14 TRBJ1-1 TRBV5-4
CASRLLGLAGGLGNEQFF TGTGCCAGCAGACTATTAGGACTAGCGGGGGGGCTAGGCAATGAGCAGTTCTTC few TRBD2 18 TRBJ2-1 TRBV27
CASSLIGTAIQETQYF TGTGCCAGCAGTTTAATAGGGACAGCGATTCAAGAGACCCAGTACTTC few TRBD1 16 TRBJ2-5 TRBV28
CASSFRGHNEQFF TGTGCCAGCAGCTTCAGGGGGCACAATGAGCAGTTCTTC - TRBD1 13 TRBJ2-1 TRBV7-2
CASSTDSATYEQYF TGTGCCAGCTCAACAGACTCAGCCACCTACGAGCAGTACTTC once - 14 TRBJ2-7 TRBV18
CASSSSGNQETQYF TGTGCCAGCAGCTCATCGGGGAACCAAGAGACCCAGTACTTC few - 14 TRBJ2-5 TRBV6-5
CASSQLRTGGKNTEAFF TGCGCCAGCAGCCAACTACGGACAGGGGGTAAGAACACTGAAGCTTTCTTT - TRBD1 17 TRBJ1-1 TRBV4-1
CASSVHSGTVSGNTIYF TGTGCCAGCAGCGTACATTCCGGGACAGTCTCTGGAAACACCATATATTTT - TRBD1 17 TRBJ1-3 TRBV9
CASSIRTAGDTQYF TGTGCCAGTAGTATACGGACAGCTGGAGATACGCAGTATTTT - - 14 TRBJ2-3 TRBV19
CSVEIAGGSNTGELFF TGCAGCGTTGAAATAGCGGGAGGGTCGAACACCGGGGAGCTGTTTTTT - TRBD2 16 TRBJ2-2 TRBV29-1
CATSRDGTGVAEAFF TGTGCCACCAGCAGAGATGGGACGGGGGTCGCTGAAGCTTTCTTT - - 15 TRBJ1-1 TRBV15
CASSLTGLATEAFF TGCGCCAGCAGCTTGACAGGGTTGGCCACTGAAGCTTTCTTT - - 14 TRBJ1-1 TRBV5-1
CASSLAPGSGGSEQFF TGCGCCAGCAGCTTGGCCCCTGGGTCCGGGGGGAGTGAGCAGTTCTTC - TRBD2 16 TRBJ2-1 TRBV5-1
CASSDLRRTTQDTQYF TGTGCCAGCAGTGACCTGCGGAGAACCACCCAAGATACGCAGTATTTT - - 16 TRBJ2-3 TRBV6-1
CASSPGLAGHNEQFF TGTGCCAGCAGCCCTGGACTAGCGGGTCACAATGAGCAGTTCTTC - TRBD2 15 TRBJ2-1 TRBV11-2
CASSPLIGDLNTEAFF TGTGCCAGCTCACCACTCATAGGGGACCTGAACACTGAAGCTTTCTTT - - 16 TRBJ1-1 TRBV18
CASSVGWAGANVLTF TGTGCCAGCAGCGTAGGATGGGCTGGGGCCAACGTCCTGACTTTC few - 15 TRBJ2-6 TRBV9
CASSPTGKNTEAFF TGTGCCAGCTCACCGACCGGGAAGAACACTGAAGCTTTCTTT - - 14 TRBJ1-1 TRBV18
CASRSPQPSGNTIYF TGTGCCAGCAGATCCCCTCAACCTTCTGGAAACACCATATATTTT - - 15 TRBJ1-3 TRBV6-5
CASSLISAKSGNTIYF TGTGCCAGCAGCTTAATATCAGCAAAGTCTGGAAACACCATATATTTT - - 16 TRBJ1-3 TRBV7-2
CASSFSQGGSYEQYF TGTGCCAGCAGCTTTTCGCAGGGGGGCTCCTACGAGCAGTACTTC - - 15 TRBJ2-7 TRBV11-2
CASSPPKSPRVGSNQPQHF TGTGCCAGCAGCCCACCGAAAAGTCCCAGGGTAGGTAGCAATCAGCCCCAGCATTTT - - 19 TRBJ1-5 TRBV5-5
CASSIPRGQGIFEQYF TGTGCCAGTAGTATTCCCCGCGGACAGGGAATTTTCGAGCAGTACTTC - TRBD1 16 TRBJ2-7 TRBV19
CASSYRTGGGGELFF TGTGCCAGCAGTTACAGGACAGGGGGCGGGGGGGAGCTGTTTTTT - TRBD1 15 TRBJ2-2 TRBV6-5
CATSSDRGRFNKQYF TGTGCCACCAGCAGTGACAGGGGGCGCTTTAATAAGCAGTACTTC - TRBD1 15 TRBJ2-7 TRBV15
CASSPSSYNEQFF TGCGCCAGCAGTCCTAGCTCCTACAATGAGCAGTTCTTC - - 13 TRBJ2-1 TRBV23-1
CASARGGSTDTQYF TGTGCCAGCGCAAGAGGCGGGTCCACAGATACGCAGTATTTT - - 14 TRBJ2-3 TRBV7-9
CASTFGDTQYF TGTGCCAGTACGTTTGGAGATACGCAGTATTTT - - 11 TRBJ2-3 TRBV19
CASSQREGETQYF TGTGCCAGCAGTCAGCGGGAGGGAGAGACCCAGTACTTC - TRBD2 13 TRBJ2-5 TRBV27
CASSLSSGRGGNQPQHF TGTGCCAGCAGTTTATCTTCGGGGAGGGGAGGCAATCAGCCCCAGCATTTT - - 17 TRBJ1-5 TRBV28
CATSRGRPASGANVLTF TGTGCCACCAGCAGAGGCCGTCCCGCCTCTGGGGCCAACGTCCTGACTTTC - - 17 TRBJ2-6 TRBV15
CASRDRSSGANVLTF TGTGCCAGTAGGGACAGGAGCTCTGGGGCCAACGTCCTGACTTTC - TRBD1 15 TRBJ2-6 TRBV19
CASSLRMGLAGDEQYF TGTGCCAGCAGCCTACGGATGGGACTAGCGGGAGACGAGCAGTACTTC - TRBD2 16 TRBJ2-7 TRBV16
CASSPLSGASTKNIQYF TGTGCCAGCTCACCGCTATCGGGGGCATCGACCAAAAACATTCAGTACTTC - - 17 TRBJ2-4 TRBV18
CASSRAGASEQYF TGTGCCAGCTCAAGGGCGGGAGCGAGTGAGCAGTACTTC - TRBD2 13 TRBJ2-7 TRBV18
CASSERQGNQPQHF TGTGCCAGCAGTGAACGACAGGGAAATCAGCCCCAGCATTTT - TRBD1 14 TRBJ1-5 TRBV6-4
CASSFLRQGDYGYTF TGTGCCAGCAGTTTCTTAAGACAGGGGGACTATGGCTACACCTTC - TRBD1 15 TRBJ1-2 TRBV27
CASSQDRVTDTQYF TGTGCCAGCAGCCAGGACAGGGTCACAGATACGCAGTATTTT - TRBD1 14 TRBJ2-3 TRBV27